These 2 T cell receptor beta chains were all obtained from the same sample, sequenced in a study of beta chain features in type 1 diabetes. Of the isolated RNA, all was reverse transcribed, and so the sequenced material was expressed TCRB transcripts. Sequencing was performed with immunoSEQ multiplex PCR; in TCRdb, only in-frame clones are kept and a portion is missing. The repertoire holds approximately 330,000 clones, with 9.5% to 12% as singletons. The material sequenced was naive CD4+ T cells from blood. These TCRs come from a young woman in good health.

The gene calls are TRBV5-1 and TRBJ2-5; 7 nucleotides match TRBD1. The CDR3 covers 14 residues. Germline assignment: CDR1 SGHRS and CDR2 YFSETQ. J gave up 4 bases and V 3 bases, and 6 bases lay outside the gene matches. In nucleotides, the CDR3 is TGCGCCAGCAGCTCCACAGGGGCAGGAGAGACCCAGTACTTC. Translated, it gives CASSSTGAGETQYF.

This clone was observed a few times. The same CDR3 is also encoded by other DNA sequences in this sample. The CDR3 loop is CASSRTGRETQYF. CDR3 bases: TGTGCCAGCAGTCGGACAGGTCGAGAGACCCAGTACTTC. The genes are TRBV6-5 and TRBJ2-5, with 7 bases identical to TRBD1. Losses at the gene ends were 5 bases for V and 4 bases for J; bases not matched to a gene: 4. The V gene's germline CDR1 is MNHEY and CDR2 SVGAGI. This CDR3 comprises 13 residues.